The 24 T cell receptor beta chains below were found in one sample sequenced in a study of T cell responses to AZD1222 COVID-19 vaccine (dated by TCRdb to about 2021). Libraries were constructed by the immunoSEQ multiplex PCR assay. TCRdb mirrors the immuneACCESS table, restricted to in-frame sequences. Some clones are absent from its copies; in checked studies, under half trace to an unresolved V gene, and the reason for the others is unknown. For this sample the table gives fewer than 65,000 clones, of which around 84% were detected only once. About 9.4% of the sample belongs to the ten largest clones. The time point label on this specimen signifies: baseline before first vaccination. Material: peripheral blood, obtained on day 0 of AZD1222 vaccination. These receptors were taken from an adult in good health.

The gene calls are TRBV2 and TRBJ1-5; the D gene is possibly TRBD1 (6 bases). V was trimmed by 6 bases and J by 6 bases, leaving 18 bases between them. In germline, CDR1 is SNHLY, CDR2 FYNNEI. The CDR3 totals 15 residues. CDR3 in amino acids: CASRGGRGAGQPQHF. In nucleotides, the CDR3 is TGTGCCAGCAGAGGGGGGCGCGGGGCGGGTCAGCCCCAGCATTTT.

The rearrangement joins TRBV5-1 to TRBJ2-7; unclear D gene. Germline assignment: CDR1 SGHRS and CDR2 YFSETQ. V was trimmed by 0 bases and J by 3 bases, leaving 7 bases between them. The CDR3 runs 13 residues. CDR3 in amino acids: CASSLDSGYEQYF. The DNA of the CDR3 is TGCGCCAGCAGCTTGGATTCGGGCTACGAGCAGTACTTC.

This sequence joins TRBV11-1 and TRBJ2-7; TRBD2 matches at 7 bases. This CDR3 is 13 amino acids long. Germline V gene data show CDR1 as SGHAT and CDR2 as FQDESV (reference sequence). The V segment lost 5 bases and the J segment 6 bases; nucleotides outside the gene matches: 7. CDR3: CASSPRLAGEQYF. CDR3 DNA: TGTGCCAGCAGCCCGCGACTAGCAGGCGAGCAGTACTTC.

The table lists this clone with a count of one. The J gene is TRBJ1-3, the V gene TRBV6-5, with unresolved D. Trimming cost V 2 bases and J 0 bases, with 8 bases left between them. Looked up from germline, CDR1 is MNHEY and CDR2 is SVGAGI. The CDR3 sequence is 15 residues long. This CDR3 is CASSYGGYSGNTIYF. As DNA, the CDR3 is TGTGCCAGCAGTTACGGCGGGTACTCTGGAAACACCATATATTTT.

The chain is built from TRBV7-2 and TRBJ2-3; 7 bases agree with TRBD2. The CDR3 runs 14 residues. The J segment lost 4 bases and the V segment lost 5 bases, leaving 6 bases of the junction unmatched. Germline V gene sequence: CDR1 SGHTA, CDR2 FQGNSA. The CDR3 region has the DNA TGTGCCAGCAGCCGGACTAGACATGCAGATACGCAGTATTTT. Encoded protein: CASSRTRHADTQYF.

The V gene is TRBV9, the J gene TRBJ1-2; 12 nucleotides agree with TRBD1. The CDR3 is made up of 16 amino acids. Germline-derived CDR1 and CDR2 are SGDLS and YYNGEE. J gave up 2 bases and V 2 bases, and 4 bases lay outside the gene matches. For the CDR3, the DNA is TGTGCCAGCAGCGTTGGGACAGGGGGCGGAAACTATGGCTACACCTTC. This encodes CASSVGTGGGNYGYTF.

The V call is TRBV7-3, the J call TRBJ2-7, with a tentative D call TRBD1 (5 bases). The germline V gene encodes CDR1 SGHTA and CDR2 FQGTGA. V lost 5 bases and J lost 4, with 24 bases in between. The length of the CDR3 is 17 residues. The CDR3 nucleotides read TGTGCCAGCAGCCCATCGGTAGGAATGGGGCTGAGATACGAGCAGTACTTC. Translated: CASSPSVGMGLRYEQYF.

This clone has just one count. The genes are TRBV19 and TRBJ1-5; the D is unclear. Germline V gene data show CDR1 as LNHDA and CDR2 as SQIVND (reference sequence). With 7 bases removed from V and 0 bases from J, the gap between germline ends came to 10 bases. CDR3 length: 14 residues. The CDR3 region has the DNA TGTGCCAGTACCCTCTACGGTAGCAATCAGCCCCAGCATTTT. Protein sequence: CASTLYGSNQPQHF.

The chain employs TRBV5-1 and TRBJ1-2, with D hard to call. Germline CDR1 SGHRS, CDR2 YFSETQ. The CDR3 sequence is 14 residues long. The V end lost 5 bases, the J end lost 4 bases, and 15 bases lay between the germline ends. The DNA of the CDR3 is TGCGCCAGCAGGTCGGGGTTGGAGGCCTATGGCTACACCTTC. It codes for CASRSGLEAYGYTF.

The chain combines TRBV9 with TRBJ2-3; 10 nucleotides agree with TRBD2. CDR1 is SGDLS and CDR2 is YYNGEE in the germline V gene. This CDR3 contains 16 residues. The V and J ends lost 0 bases and 2 bases, in that order; junction bases with no gene match: 3. CDR3: CASSVALAGATDTQYF. The CDR3 DNA sequence: TGTGCCAGCAGCGTAGCTCTAGCGGGGGCCACAGATACGCAGTATTTT. Variable domain in full (rest from reference TRBV9 and TRBJ2-3): DSGVTQTPKHLITATGQRVTLRCSPRSGDLSVYWYQQSLDQGLQFLIQYYNGEERAKGNILERFSAQQFPDLHSELNLSSLELGDSALYFCASSVALAGATDTQYFGPGTRLTVL.

The CDR3 here is CAAAGVEKLFF. The CDR3, as DNA: TGTGCCGCCGCGGGGGTTGAAAAACTGTTTTTT. The V and J genes are TRBV6-6 and TRBJ1-4; TRBD1 might be the D (5 bases). Trimming cost V 11 bases and J 7 bases, with 11 bases left between them. Germline CDR1 is MNHNY and CDR2 is SVGAGI (reference sequence). The CDR3 covers 11 residues.

The chain has TRBV19 and TRBJ2-2; 7 bases line up with TRBD1. This CDR3 contains 14 residues. Per the germline V gene, CDR1 is LNHDA and CDR2 is SQIVND (reference sequence). Trimming at V came to 9 bases and at J to 4 bases, leaving 8 bases not matched to a gene. CDR3 amino acids: CASRDSLATGELFF. The CDR3 nucleotides are TGTGCCAGCCGGGACAGCTTAGCCACCGGGGAGCTGTTTTTT.

The rearrangement uses TRBV19 and TRBJ1-5, with TRBD1 as a possible D gene (5 bases). Trimming left V 5 bases short and J 10 bases short, with 15 bases between. The CDR3 runs to 13 residues. Germline-derived CDR1 and CDR2 are LNHDA and SQIVND (reference sequence). CDR3 region: CASSGGGSEPQHF. In nucleotides, the CDR3 is TGTGCCAGTAGTGGGGGGGGGAGTGAACCCCAGCATTTT.

This clone was seen a handful of times. The CDR3 region has the DNA TGTGCCAGTAGTATGGGACGCACAGATACGCAGTATTTT. As protein: CASSMGRTDTQYF. The chain carries TRBV19 and TRBJ2-3; perhaps D is TRBD1 or TRBD2 (5 bases each). V was trimmed by 3 bases and J by 1 base, leaving 5 bases between them. The germline gives CDR1 LNHDA, CDR2 SQIVND (reference sequence). The CDR3 consists of 13 residues. The full variable domain, completed using reference TRBV19 and TRBJ2-3, is DGGITQSPKYLFRKEGQNVTLSCEQNLNHDAMYWYRQDPGQGLRLIYYSQIVNDFQKGDIAEGYSVSREKKESFPLTVTSAQKNPTAFYLCASSMGRTDTQYFGPGTRLTVL.

J is TRBJ1-5 and V is TRBV19, with 10 bases that match TRBD1. J was trimmed by 2 bases and V by 8 bases; bases with no gene match: 18. The germline gives CDR1 LNHDA, CDR2 SQIVND (reference sequence). This CDR3 has 19 amino acids. CDR3 region: CASQTKRDRGSGGNQPQHF. The CDR3 region has the DNA TGTGCCAGTCAAACGAAACGGGACAGGGGATCCGGGGGCAATCAGCCCCAGCATTTT.

The CDR3 protein is CAWSADREVAFF. As DNA, the CDR3 is TGTGCCTGGAGTGCCGACAGGGAGGTTGCTTTCTTT. The chain couples TRBV30 to TRBJ1-1; TRBD1 agrees at 7 bases. In germline, CDR1 is GTSNPN, CDR2 SVGIG (reference sequence). V shed 1 base, J shed 11 bases, and the junction held 7 bases outside the gene matches. The CDR3 runs 12 residues.

The chain couples TRBV7-2 to TRBJ2-6; TRBD2 matches 9 bases. This CDR3 has 18 residues. Germline CDR1 reads SGHTA; CDR2 reads FQGNSA. Unmatched junction bases numbered 6, after V lost 3 bases and J lost 0 bases. CDR3 DNA sequence: TGTGCCAGCAGCTTTTTCCTAGCGGGGAGCTCTGGGGCCAACGTCCTGACTTTC. Its protein product is CASSFFLAGSSGANVLTF. Looking up the rest from reference TRBV7-2 and TRBJ2-6 gives the full variable domain: GAGVSQSPSNKVTEKGKDVELRCDPISGHTALYWYRQSLGQGLEFLIYFQGNSAPDKSGLPSDRFSAERTGGSVSTLTIQRTQQEDSAVYLCASSFFLAGSSGANVLTFGAGSRLTVL.

J is TRBJ2-3 and V is TRBV9; TRBD1 or TRBD2 may be the D gene (5 bases each). Germline assignment: CDR1 SGDLS and CDR2 YYNGEE. V gave up 0 bases and J gave up 6 bases, with 14 bases separating them. This CDR3 spans 15 amino acids. DNA for the CDR3: TGTGCCAGCAGCGTAGCTTCGGGACCGGCGGATACGCAGTATTTT. Its translation is CASSVASGPADTQYF.

This chain joins TRBV19 and TRBJ1-3; TRBD1 might be the D (5 bases). Between the trimmed V and J ends, which lost 3 bases and 3 bases, there was a span of 12 bases. The CDR3 is 15 amino acids. Germline V gives CDR1 LNHDA, CDR2 SQIVND (reference sequence). The CDR3 nucleotides are TGTGCCAGTAGTATGGCCCGGCAGGGTGGAAACACCATATATTTT. Residues: CASSMARQGGNTIYF.

The rearrangement uses TRBV6-1 and TRBJ1-4; no definite D call. The CDR3 totals 15 residues. The V end was cut by 3 bases, the J end by 7 bases, with 15 bases between. Germline V gene data show CDR1 as MNHNS and CDR2 as SASEGT. CDR3 sequence (DNA): TGTGCCAGCAGTGATGTCGGGAGGAGGAGTGAAAAACTGTTTTTT. Its protein product is CASSDVGRRSEKLFF.

The chain carries TRBV10-3 and TRBJ1-1, with D unclear. Deletions cut 0 bases from V and 2 bases from J, with 10 bases between. Germline V gives CDR1 ENHRY, CDR2 SYGVKD. The CDR3 sequence is 15 residues long. CDR3 coding DNA: TGTGCCATCAGTGAGTCATCAGGTGGAAACACTGAAGCTTTCTTT. Translated, it gives CAISESSGGNTEAFF.

V gene TRBV6-1 combines with J gene TRBJ1-2; no clear D gene. Germline V gene lookup returns CDR1 MNHNS and CDR2 SASEGT. The length of the CDR3 is 12 residues. V shed 0 bases and J shed 7 bases, with 6 bases lying between them. The chain's CDR3 is CASSEAWGGYTF. CDR3 in DNA: TGTGCCAGCAGTGAAGCCTGGGGTGGCTACACCTTC.

V usage is TRBV18 and J usage is TRBJ2-7, with a tentative D call TRBD2 (5 bases). The germline V gene encodes CDR1 KGHSH and CDR2 LQKENI. This CDR3 contains 15 residues. The V end was cut by 3 bases, the J end by 1 base, with 13 bases between. CDR3 nucleotides: TGTGCCAGCTCACCCGCCTCTCGGGGTTCCTACGAGCAGTACTTC. Encoded protein: CASSPASRGSYEQYF. The full variable domain, with the rest looked up from reference TRBV18 and TRBJ2-7, is NAGVMQNPRHLVRRRGQEARLRCSPMKGHSHVYWYRQLPEEGLKFMVYLQKENIIDESGMPKERFSAEFPKEGPSILRIQQVVRGDSAAYFCASSPASRGSYEQYFGPGTRLTVT.

This chain's CDR3 is CASSQDRMKVAGRYGYTF. As DNA, the CDR3 is TGCGCCAGCAGCCAAGATCGGATGAAGGTTGCGGGGCGCTATGGCTACACCTTC. V usage is TRBV4-3 and J usage is TRBJ1-2, with D possibly TRBD1 on 5 matching bases. V lost 0 bases, J lost 4 bases, and 21 bases lay in between. This CDR3 is 18 amino acids long. Germline V gene lookup returns CDR1 LGHNA and CDR2 YSLEER.